Listed below are T cell receptor beta chains from one sample, sequenced in a study of human T cells and chemical hapten exposure. TCRdb ran MiXCR on the RACE reads and lists one entry per CDR3 protein. Of some 360,000 distinct CDR3 sequences detected, approximately 5.1% appear once; the ten largest clones hold 2% to 3%. Sequencing was performed on whole blood, taken in connection with sensitization to the hapten diphenylcyclopropenone (DPC). The receptors stem from a woman aged 45-60 years with alopecia areata. Some clones in this sample may be carry-over from other donors' samples. The CDR3 runs from the conserved cysteine through the conserved F or W. D genes are given only for firm matches. Expanded clones get a size class; other rows say once, few or many, or leave the size out.

clone size: many; V gene: TRBV7-9; D gene: -; J gene: TRBJ1-1; CDR3 protein: CASSLAQGLGTEAFF; CDR3 DNA: TGTGCCAGCAGCTTAGCCCAGGGGTTAGGGACTGAAGCTTTCTTT
clone size: few; V gene: TRBV7-9; D gene: -; J gene: TRBJ2-3; CDR3 protein: CASSLAGTQQADTQYF; CDR3 DNA: TGTGCCAGCAGCTTAGCCGGGACTCAACAGGCAGATACGCAGTATTTT
clone size: many; V gene: TRBV29-1; D gene: -; J gene: TRBJ1-5; CDR3 protein: CSVAGVGGRDNQPQHF; CDR3 DNA: TGCAGCGTGGCCGGGGTAGGGGGAAGGGACAATCAGCCCCAGCATTTT
clone size: many; V gene: TRBV12-3/TRBV12-4; D gene: TRBD1; J gene: TRBJ1-5; CDR3 protein: CASSLHLGQGGNQPQHF; CDR3 DNA: TGTGCCAGCAGTCTACACCTTGGACAGGGCGGTAATCAGCCCCAGCATTTT
clone size: -; V gene: TRBV11-2; D gene: -; J gene: TRBJ1-4; CDR3 protein: CASSLVGQTPNEKLFF; CDR3 DNA: TGTGCCAGCAGCTTAGTAGGCCAGACCCCTAATGAAAAACTGTTTTTT
clone size: few; V gene: TRBV6-2/TRBV6-3; D gene: -; J gene: TRBJ1-1; CDR3 protein: CASSLVGQFTEAFF; CDR3 DNA: TGTGCCAGCAGTCTGGTGGGGCAATTCACTGAAGCTTTCTTT
clone size: many; V gene: TRBV24-1; D gene: TRBD2; J gene: TRBJ2-1; CDR3 protein: CATSDPLAGGLYNEQFF; CDR3 DNA: TGTGCCACCAGTGATCCCCTAGCGGGAGGGCTATACAATGAGCAGTTCTTC
clone size: few; V gene: TRBV3-1; D gene: -; J gene: TRBJ1-1; CDR3 protein: CASSQRRGATEAFF; CDR3 DNA: TGTGCCAGCAGCCAAAGGCGGGGAGCCACTGAAGCTTTCTTT
clone size: few; V gene: TRBV10-3; D gene: TRBD1; J gene: TRBJ2-1; CDR3 protein: CAISRDSRGDEQFF; CDR3 DNA: TGTGCCATCAGTAGGGACAGCCGAGGGGATGAGCAGTTCTTC
clone size: few; V gene: TRBV28; D gene: -; J gene: TRBJ1-1; CDR3 protein: CASSPPRGGTTEAFF; CDR3 DNA: TGTGCCAGCAGTCCGCCCCGGGGGGGGACAACTGAAGCTTTCTTT
clone size: -; V gene: TRBV3-1; D gene: -; J gene: TRBJ1-1; CDR3 protein: CASSPDLRGKAFF; CDR3 DNA: TGTGCCAGCAGCCCGGACCTCCGTGGGAAAGCTTTCTTT
clone size: -; V gene: TRBV4-2; D gene: -; J gene: TRBJ1-1; CDR3 protein: CASSQGDNTEAFF; CDR3 DNA: TGTGCCAGCAGCCAAGGTGACAACACTGAAGCTTTCTTT
clone size: many; V gene: TRBV9; D gene: -; J gene: TRBJ1-5; CDR3 protein: CASSVASNQPQHF; CDR3 DNA: TGTGCCAGCAGCGTAGCGAGCAATCAGCCCCAGCATTTT
clone size: -; V gene: TRBV7-9; D gene: -; J gene: TRBJ2-5; CDR3 protein: CASSWGTEETQYF; CDR3 DNA: TGTGCCAGCAGCTGGGGGACTGAAGAGACCCAGTACTTC
clone size: few; V gene: TRBV13; D gene: -; J gene: TRBJ1-3; CDR3 protein: CASSFMGPGNTIYF; CDR3 DNA: TGTGCCAGCAGCTTCATGGGGCCTGGAAACACCATATATTTT
clone size: -; V gene: TRBV5-8; D gene: -; J gene: TRBJ1-5; CDR3 protein: CASSYWTVSNQPQHF; CDR3 DNA: TGTGCCAGCAGTTACTGGACGGTTAGCAATCAGCCCCAGCATTTT
clone size: many; V gene: TRBV7-2; D gene: TRBD1; J gene: TRBJ2-5; CDR3 protein: CASSPRGQATQYF; CDR3 DNA: TGTGCCAGCAGCCCCCGGGGACAGGCGACCCAGTACTTC
clone size: -; V gene: TRBV15; D gene: -; J gene: TRBJ2-1; CDR3 protein: CATQASGEQFF; CDR3 DNA: TGTGCCACCCAGGCCTCCGGGGAGCAGTTCTTC
clone size: many; V gene: TRBV18; D gene: -; J gene: TRBJ2-2; CDR3 protein: CASSPVGVANTGELFF; CDR3 DNA: TGTGCCAGCTCACCGGTAGGGGTCGCGAACACCGGGGAGCTGTTTTTT
clone size: many; V gene: TRBV5-1; D gene: -; J gene: TRBJ2-3; CDR3 protein: CASSLAVDTQYF; CDR3 DNA: TGCGCCAGCAGCTTGGCCGTGGATACGCAGTATTTT
clone size: many; V gene: TRBV2; D gene: TRBD2; J gene: TRBJ2-3; CDR3 protein: CASSYGLAGGTDTQYF; CDR3 DNA: TGTGCCAGCAGTTACGGACTAGCGGGGGGAACAGATACGCAGTATTTT
clone size: many; V gene: TRBV27; D gene: -; J gene: TRBJ1-2; CDR3 protein: CASSSSPHGYTF; CDR3 DNA: TGTGCCAGCAGTTCATCCCCCCATGGCTACACCTTC
clone size: many; V gene: TRBV12-3/TRBV12-4; D gene: TRBD1; J gene: TRBJ1-6; CDR3 protein: CASSRTGDNSPLHF; CDR3 DNA: TGTGCCAGCAGCCGCACAGGGGATAATTCACCCCTCCACTTT
clone size: many; V gene: TRBV12-3/TRBV12-4; D gene: TRBD2; J gene: TRBJ2-3; CDR3 protein: CASRASGFTDTQYF; CDR3 DNA: TGTGCCAGCAGGGCTAGCGGGTTCACAGATACGCAGTATTTT
clone size: many; V gene: TRBV5-1; D gene: TRBD2; J gene: TRBJ2-3; CDR3 protein: CASSPQAGGTDTQYF; CDR3 DNA: TGCGCCAGCAGCCCCCAAGCGGGGGGCACAGATACGCAGTATTTT
clone size: -; V gene: TRBV6-6; D gene: -; J gene: TRBJ1-2; CDR3 protein: CASTPEGGPRVTF; CDR3 DNA: TGTGCCAGCACCCCGGAGGGGGGGCCGCGAGTCACCTTC
clone size: -; V gene: TRBV4-2; D gene: TRBD1; J gene: TRBJ1-3; CDR3 protein: CASSQEDLGQVFSSSGNTIYF; CDR3 DNA: TGTGCCAGCAGCCAAGAGGATCTGGGACAGGTCTTCTCTAGCTCTGGAAACACCATATATTTT
clone size: many; V gene: TRBV7-2; D gene: TRBD2; J gene: TRBJ2-1; CDR3 protein: CASTLVPGLGKTNEQFF; CDR3 DNA: TGTGCCAGCACTCTCGTCCCGGGACTAGGAAAAACCAATGAGCAGTTCTTC
clone size: many; V gene: TRBV29-1; D gene: -; J gene: TRBJ2-7; CDR3 protein: CSVKPGITYEQYF; CDR3 DNA: TGCAGCGTTAAACCCGGGATTACATACGAGCAGTACTTC
clone size: many; V gene: TRBV5-1; D gene: TRBD2; J gene: TRBJ2-5; CDR3 protein: CASSPGIAGGQETQYF; CDR3 DNA: TGCGCCAGCAGCCCCGGGATTGCGGGGGGGCAAGAGACCCAGTACTTC
clone size: -; V gene: TRBV7-9; D gene: -; J gene: TRBJ1-1; CDR3 protein: CASSLEDRPRTEAFF; CDR3 DNA: TGTGCCAGCAGCTTAGAGGACAGACCTCGCACTGAAGCTTTCTTT
clone size: many; V gene: TRBV7-9; D gene: -; J gene: TRBJ1-1; CDR3 protein: CASSPTSNTEAFF; CDR3 DNA: TGTGCCAGCAGCCCTACCTCCAACACTGAAGCTTTCTTT
clone size: few; V gene: TRBV10-3; D gene: -; J gene: TRBJ2-5; CDR3 protein: CASTRDPPETQYF; CDR3 DNA: TGTGCCAGTACCCGGGACCCCCCCGAGACCCAGTACTTC
clone size: many; V gene: TRBV6-5; D gene: -; J gene: TRBJ2-7; CDR3 protein: CASSSPASPAYEQYF; CDR3 DNA: TGTGCCAGCAGTTCCCCGGCTAGCCCGGCCTACGAGCAGTACTTC
clone size: many; V gene: TRBV29-1; D gene: -; J gene: TRBJ2-2; CDR3 protein: CSVDPGAGGELFF; CDR3 DNA: TGCAGCGTTGATCCGGGGGCCGGCGGGGAGCTGTTTTTT
clone size: many; V gene: TRBV10-2; D gene: TRBD1; J gene: TRBJ2-2; CDR3 protein: CASSESWTGRFAGELFF; CDR3 DNA: TGCGCCAGCAGTGAGTCATGGACAGGCCGTTTCGCCGGGGAGCTGTTTTTT
clone size: few; V gene: TRBV15; D gene: -; J gene: TRBJ1-2; CDR3 protein: CATSRVGRNYGYTF; CDR3 DNA: TGTGCCACCAGCAGAGTCGGACGGAACTATGGCTACACCTTC
clone size: few; V gene: TRBV5-5; D gene: TRBD1; J gene: TRBJ2-1; CDR3 protein: CASSWTGSNEQFF; CDR3 DNA: TGTGCCAGCAGCTGGACAGGGAGCAATGAGCAGTTCTTC
clone size: many; V gene: TRBV7-2; D gene: TRBD2; J gene: TRBJ2-3; CDR3 protein: CASSPGGRGTDTQYF; CDR3 DNA: TGTGCCAGCAGCCCAGGAGGGAGGGGCACAGATACGCAGTATTTT
clone size: many; V gene: TRBV27; D gene: -; J gene: TRBJ1-5; CDR3 protein: CASRYQGVGQPQHF; CDR3 DNA: TGTGCCAGCAGATATCAGGGAGTTGGTCAGCCCCAGCATTTT
clone size: few; V gene: TRBV12-3/TRBV12-4; D gene: -; J gene: TRBJ1-1; CDR3 protein: CASSFLITGKATEAFF; CDR3 DNA: TGTGCCAGCAGTTTCCTTATCACAGGGAAGGCCACTGAAGCTTTCTTT
clone size: many; V gene: TRBV7-2; D gene: TRBD1; J gene: TRBJ2-3; CDR3 protein: CASLSTGSTDTQYF; CDR3 DNA: TGTGCCAGCTTATCGACAGGGAGCACAGATACGCAGTATTTT
clone size: many; V gene: TRBV4-2; D gene: TRBD1; J gene: TRBJ1-5; CDR3 protein: CASRGQDRSNQPQHF; CDR3 DNA: TGTGCCAGCCGCGGACAGGACCGTAGCAATCAGCCCCAGCATTTT
clone size: -; V gene: TRBV19; D gene: TRBD1; J gene: TRBJ2-6; CDR3 protein: CASRDRGLSGANVLTF; CDR3 DNA: TGTGCCAGTAGGGACAGGGGCCTTTCTGGGGCCAACGTCCTGACTTTC
clone size: -; V gene: TRBV27; D gene: TRBD1; J gene: TRBJ2-7; CDR3 protein: CASRWAGQGSYEQYF; CDR3 DNA: TGTGCCAGCAGGTGGGCGGGACAGGGTTCCTACGAGCAGTACTTC
clone size: few; V gene: TRBV10-3; D gene: TRBD1; J gene: TRBJ1-5; CDR3 protein: CAISFRQGGEPQHF; CDR3 DNA: TGTGCCATCAGTTTCCGACAGGGCGGGGAGCCCCAGCATTTT
clone size: few; V gene: TRBV12-3/TRBV12-4; D gene: -; J gene: TRBJ1-1; CDR3 protein: CASSLRVPNTEAFF; CDR3 DNA: TGTGCCAGCAGTCTCCGGGTACCGAACACTGAAGCTTTCTTT
clone size: -; V gene: TRBV5-6; D gene: -; J gene: TRBJ1-2; CDR3 protein: CASSLMGRRGYTF; CDR3 DNA: TGTGCCAGCAGCTTGATGGGACGTCGAGGCTACACCTTC
clone size: many; V gene: TRBV3-1; D gene: -; J gene: TRBJ2-7; CDR3 protein: CASSQVSYEQYF; CDR3 DNA: TGTGCCAGCAGCCAGGTCAGCTACGAGCAGTACTTC
clone size: many; V gene: TRBV4-1; D gene: TRBD2; J gene: TRBJ2-3; CDR3 protein: CASSQVRGEGTDTQYF; CDR3 DNA: TGCGCCAGCAGCCAAGTACGGGGGGAGGGCACAGATACGCAGTATTTT
clone size: few; V gene: TRBV7-2; D gene: -; J gene: TRBJ1-1; CDR3 protein: CASSLGRGGSEAFF; CDR3 DNA: TGTGCCAGCAGCTTAGGCAGGGGAGGTTCTGAAGCTTTCTTT
clone size: -; V gene: TRBV29-1; D gene: -; J gene: TRBJ2-6; CDR3 protein: CSVEDLLGAPGANVLTF; CDR3 DNA: TGCAGCGTTGAAGATCTTCTAGGGGCCCCTGGGGCCAACGTCCTGACTTTC
clone size: -; V gene: TRBV20-1; D gene: -; J gene: TRBJ2-2; CDR3 protein: CSADGTGELFF; CDR3 DNA: TGCAGTGCGGACGGGACCGGGGAGCTGTTTTTT
clone size: -; V gene: TRBV7-3; D gene: TRBD1; J gene: TRBJ2-2; CDR3 protein: CASSQQGSDTGELFF; CDR3 DNA: TGTGCCAGCAGCCAACAGGGGAGTGACACCGGGGAGCTGTTTTTT
clone size: few; V gene: TRBV3-1; D gene: TRBD1; J gene: TRBJ1-1; CDR3 protein: CASSQVRQGGTEAFF; CDR3 DNA: TGTGCCAGCAGCCAGGTCAGACAGGGAGGTACTGAAGCTTTCTTT
clone size: few; V gene: TRBV12-3/TRBV12-4; D gene: -; J gene: TRBJ2-5; CDR3 protein: CASRPTGSETQYF; CDR3 DNA: TGTGCCAGCAGACCTACAGGGTCAGAGACCCAGTACTTC
clone size: few; V gene: TRBV7-2; D gene: TRBD1; J gene: TRBJ1-1; CDR3 protein: CASSSPQGRIMNTEAFF; CDR3 DNA: TGTGCCAGCAGCTCCCCACAGGGGCGCATAATGAACACTGAAGCTTTCTTT
clone size: many; V gene: TRBV10-3; D gene: TRBD2; J gene: TRBJ2-1; CDR3 protein: CAISESSGSLNEQFF; CDR3 DNA: TGTGCCATCAGTGAGTCTAGCGGGAGTTTGAATGAGCAGTTCTTC
clone size: many; V gene: TRBV7-2; D gene: -; J gene: TRBJ2-3; CDR3 protein: CASSPQIPDTQYF; CDR3 DNA: TGTGCCAGCAGCCCCCAGATCCCCGATACGCAGTATTTT
clone size: few; V gene: TRBV5-1; D gene: TRBD1; J gene: TRBJ2-5; CDR3 protein: CASSIGQGASAETQYF; CDR3 DNA: TGCGCCAGCAGCATCGGACAGGGGGCATCAGCAGAGACCCAGTACTTC